This T cell receptor beta chain was documented in a study of T cells in tumors after PD-1 blockade. On the study more broadly: Patients had no prior checkpoint blockade, systemic immunosuppressants, or anti-cancer therapy within 4 weeks.

Libraries were prepared by immunoSEQ multiplex PCR; TCRdb keeps only in-frame clonotypes and omits some of them. This sample yields 30,000 to 35,000 clones, of which approximately 70% are seen a single time; 30% to 50% belongs to the top ten. The specimen was PBMCs, collected after anti-PD-1 treatment. This TCR derives from a human donor with basal cell carcinoma.

CDR3 sequence: CAPQRLPRGGWFF. CDR3 DNA: TGTGCCCCACAGCGGCTTCCGAGGGGTGGATGGTTCTTC. The V call is TRBV9, the J call TRBJ2-1, with D perhaps given as TRBD1 or TRBD2 (5 bases each). The germline V and J ends were trimmed by 10 bases and 15 bases, with 26 bases remaining between them. The CDR3 has 13 amino acids. CDR1 is SGDLS and CDR2 is YYNGEE in the germline V gene.